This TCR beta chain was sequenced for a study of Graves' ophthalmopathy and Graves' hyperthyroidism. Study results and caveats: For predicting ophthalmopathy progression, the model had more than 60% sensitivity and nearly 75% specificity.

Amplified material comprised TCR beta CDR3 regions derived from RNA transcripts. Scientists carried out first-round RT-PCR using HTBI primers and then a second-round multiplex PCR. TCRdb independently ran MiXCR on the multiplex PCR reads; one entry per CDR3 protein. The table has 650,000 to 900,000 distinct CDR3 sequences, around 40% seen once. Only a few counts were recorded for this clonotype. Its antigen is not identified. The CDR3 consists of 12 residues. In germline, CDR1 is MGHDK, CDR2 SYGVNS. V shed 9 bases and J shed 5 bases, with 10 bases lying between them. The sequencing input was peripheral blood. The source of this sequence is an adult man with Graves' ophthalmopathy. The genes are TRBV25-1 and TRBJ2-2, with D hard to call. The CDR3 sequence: CASKAGTGELFF. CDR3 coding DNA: TGTGCCAGTAAGGCAGGAACCGGGGAGCTGTTTTTT.